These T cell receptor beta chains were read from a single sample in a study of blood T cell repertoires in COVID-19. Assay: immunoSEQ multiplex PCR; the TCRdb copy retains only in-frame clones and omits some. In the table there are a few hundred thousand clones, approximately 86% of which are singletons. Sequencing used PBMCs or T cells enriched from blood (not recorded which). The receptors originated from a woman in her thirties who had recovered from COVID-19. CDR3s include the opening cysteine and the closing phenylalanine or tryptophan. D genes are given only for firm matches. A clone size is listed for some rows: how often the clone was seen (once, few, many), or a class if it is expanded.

TGTGCCCGCAAAGGGCTAGCCGACAATAGCACAGATACGCAGTATTTT CARKGLADNSTDTQYF TRBV30 . . TRBJ2-3
TGTGCCAGCAGTATTCGGGACTCCTCTTACGAGCAGTACTTC CASSIRDSSYEQYF TRBV6-1 . . TRBJ2-7
TGTGCCTGGAGTGATTTACCACCTCTAGTTTTAGGGAAAGGGGCTTTCGAAGCTTTCTTT CAWSDLPPLVLGKGAFEAFF TRBV30 . . TRBJ1-1
TGTGCCAGCAGCCAAGTTCGGGGGGCGGGCTATGAGCAGTTCTTC CASSQVRGAGYEQFF TRBV3-1/TRBV3-2 . . TRBJ2-1
TGCGCCAGCAGCCAAGGAACTCACAATGAGCAGTTCTTC CASSQGTHNEQFF TRBV4-3 . . TRBJ2-1
TGTGCCAGCAGCAAAGGAGGTCAGCCCCAGCATTTT CASSKGGQPQHF TRBV7-9 . . TRBJ1-5
TGTGCCAGCAGTTCCGAACCGGGACTGGGGGCTGAAGCTTTCTTT CASSSEPGLGAEAFF TRBV27 . . TRBJ1-1
TGTGCCAGCAGCCTTTTAATGGAGGGCGAGACCCAGTACTTC CASSLLMEGETQYF TRBV5-6 . . TRBJ2-5
TGTGCCAGCAGTTCTGCACAACCGGGACAGCAAAACTATGGCTACACCTTC CASSSAQPGQQNYGYTF TRBV27 . TRBD1 TRBJ1-2
TGTGCCAGCAGCTTAGCTCCCCTTGGGGGCCAGCCCCAGCATTTT CASSLAPLGGQPQHF TRBV11-2 once . TRBJ1-5
TGCGCCAGCAGCCTCCAACGACTTACAAATGAAAAACTGTTTTTT CASSLQRLTNEKLFF TRBV4-3 once . TRBJ1-4
TGCGCCAGCAGCCCGGTCGGACAGTTTAATGAAAAACTGTTTTTT CASSPVGQFNEKLFF TRBV5-1 few . TRBJ1-4
TGTGCCAGCAGCGTTCGGCGGGACGGCACAGATACGCAGTATTTT CASSVRRDGTDTQYF TRBV9 . . TRBJ2-3
TGTGCCAGCGAGAACTCCGGGGCAGGGGAACGGCCCCAGCATTTT CASENSGAGERPQHF TRBV6-5 . . TRBJ1-5
TGTGCCAGCAGAGAAGGACAGGGGGAGGCCAACGTCCTGACTTTC CASREGQGEANVLTF TRBV6-4 few TRBD1 TRBJ2-6
TGTGCCAGCAGCTCCCCTACGACAGGGCTTACCTCTGGAAACACCATATATTTT CASSSPTTGLTSGNTIYF TRBV7-9 . TRBD1 TRBJ1-3
TGCAGTGCTAGTCGACAGCGCTCCTACGAGCAGTACTTC CSASRQRSYEQYF TRBV20-1 . . TRBJ2-7
TGTGCCAGCAGTTTACGCGGACATTACCAAGGACTAGCGGGGGGGCCACTGACCTACGAGCAGTACTTC CASSLRGHYQGLAGGPLTYEQYF TRBV28 . TRBD2 TRBJ2-7
TGTGCCATCAGCCTAGAAAACAGGGCAAAAGCTTTCTTT CAISLENRAKAFF TRBV10-3 . . TRBJ1-1
TGTGCCAGCTCAACCACAGGGCCGATCTATCAGCCCCAGCATTTT CASSTTGPIYQPQHF TRBV18 once . TRBJ1-5
TGTGCCAGCAGCTCCGGGACAGGCCTTGAAAAACTGTTTTTT CASSSGTGLEKLFF TRBV7-9 . TRBD1 TRBJ1-4
TGTGCCAGCAGCTTGGAGGGGACAGGGGCCTGGGAGCAGTACTTC CASSLEGTGAWEQYF TRBV5-8 . TRBD1 TRBJ2-7
TGTGCCAGCAGCCCAGGGACTAGCGGGCGGACAGATACGCAGTATTTT CASSPGTSGRTDTQYF TRBV7-3 . TRBD2 TRBJ2-3
TGTGCCAGCAGCTCGAGGACAGGGACCGAGCAGTACTTC CASSSRTGTEQYF TRBV7-8 . TRBD1 TRBJ2-7
TGTGCCAGCAGCTTATTCGGAGGGTTGAGTGAGCAGTACTTC CASSLFGGLSEQYF TRBV7-9 once . TRBJ2-7
TGTGCCAGCAGTTTCTCTCGAGCCAATGAGCAGTTCTTC CASSFSRANEQFF TRBV12-3/TRBV12-4 . . TRBJ2-1
TGTGCCAGCAAAATAAATCTGGGGGCTCCCCTCCACTTT CASKINLGAPLHF TRBV12-3/TRBV12-4 . . TRBJ1-6
TGTGCCAGCAGTCGACCGGGACTAGCGGAAGATACGCAGTATTTT CASSRPGLAEDTQYF TRBV27 . TRBD2 TRBJ2-3
TGCGCCAGCAACATCCCCCCCAACGAGCAGTACTTC CASNIPPNEQYF TRBV5-1 once . TRBJ2-7
TGCGCCAGCAGCCAAGATCTCACAGGAGTGCGGCCTGAAGCTTTCTTT CASSQDLTGVRPEAFF TRBV4-1 . . TRBJ1-1
TGTGCCAGCAGCAAACGAGGCTGGGAGTGTGAATATAGCAATCAGCCCCAGCATTTT CASSKRGWECEYSNQPQHF TRBV21-1 . . TRBJ1-5
TGTGCCAGCAGCCGTGGACAGAGCACCACTGAAGCTTTCTTT CASSRGQSTTEAFF TRBV5-4 . . TRBJ1-1
TGTGCCAGCAGTACTAGACGGACGGCCCCTGAAGCTTTCTTT CASSTRRTAPEAFF TRBV6-5 . . TRBJ1-1
TGCGCCAGCAGTCAAGGGAGTAGGCAGCCCCAGCATTTT CASSQGSRQPQHF TRBV10-1 many . TRBJ1-5
TGTGCCAGTAGTAGTGGCAGGGGGAGACAAGAGACCCAGTACTTC CASSSGRGRQETQYF TRBV19 . TRBD1 TRBJ2-5
TGTGCCAGCAGTGAAGCGACAGGGGATTCACCCCTCCACTTT CASSEATGDSPLHF TRBV2 . TRBD1 TRBJ1-6
TGTGCCAGCAGCTTGGAAGTGAGGGCCCTATCCTATGGCTACACCTTC CASSLEVRALSYGYTF TRBV5-8 . . TRBJ1-2
TGTGCCAGCAGTCCACCGGGACAGGGGGGTCCGATGGAGACCCAGTACTTC CASSPPGQGGPMETQYF TRBV28 . TRBD1 TRBJ2-5
TGTGCCAGTAGCCCCTCTGGGGGGTCCTACGAGCAGTACTTC CASSPSGGSYEQYF TRBV19 . . TRBJ2-7
TGTGCCAGCAGCGTAGATCCACAGGGGGGGGTCTCCACTGAAGCTTTCTTT CASSVDPQGGVSTEAFF TRBV9 once TRBD1 TRBJ1-1
TGTGCCAGCAGTTTAGGGGCAGGGGGCAGGTCACCCCTCCACTTT CASSLGAGGRSPLHF TRBV27 . TRBD1 TRBJ1-6
TGCGCCAGCAAGGGAACAGGGGGCCTAGGACCCCAGCATTTT CASKGTGGLGPQHF TRBV10-2 . TRBD1 TRBJ1-5
TGTGCCAGCAGTCCCCTCCCGACAGGGTCGAGGACAGATACGCAGTATTTT CASSPLPTGSRTDTQYF TRBV27 . TRBD1 TRBJ2-3
TGTGCCAGCAGCCTTAGTAGTCCTGAAGCTTTCTTT CASSLSSPEAFF TRBV13 . . TRBJ1-1